This T cell receptor beta chain was sequenced in a study of blood T cell repertoires in COVID-19 (dated by TCRdb to 2019 to 2021). With regard to the full study: Samples from collaborators originated in the United States, Italy and Spain and spanned both the acute and convalescent phases of COVID-19. The repertoires were released in a freely available public database meant as a resource for research on the immune response to SARS-CoV-2. The prospective study material was composed of cDNA or gDNA derived from T cells, B-cell-depleted T cells, or PBMCs. Samples came from the ongoing ImmuneRACE study (first 160 participants) plus 1,254 subjects from 6 global collaborators. The dataset comprised deeply sampled blood TCRbeta repertoires from subjects exposed to, actively infected with, or recovered from COVID-19. A de-identified subject ID, COVID-19 status, age in years and sex were almost always included in the sample metadata. Where available, HLA class I and class II types were obtained from metadata supplied by the sample provider rather than from assay-based typing.

Concerning this clone itself: Which antigen it targets is not known. Base qualities are not recorded, but no much larger clone differs from it by a single base.

TCRbeta CDR3 regions were amplified from genomic DNA using the immunoSEQ Assay, a bias-controlled multiplex PCR. Processing in the source paper ran as follows. The number of nucleated cells in each sample was estimated by amplification of reference gene primers within the assay. To quantify the absolute abundance of each unique TCRbeta CDR3 rearrangement, sequence reads were collapsed and filtered. For each sample, productive Simpson clonality was calculated by taking the square root of Simpson's diversity index across productive rearrangements. This immuneACCESS table, as held by TCRdb, lists in-frame sequences with V and J called but not all clones. Of the missing ones, under half trace to an unresolved V gene in checked studies; the others have no known cause. The D gene and trimming were derived from the DNA, and the V and J assignments and clone size from that table. In this sample the table shows 140,000 to 150,000 clones, about nine tenths of which occur a single time. The ten largest clones add up to roughly 2.1% of the sample.

Collaborating institutions collected whole blood in K2EDTA tubes following their own protocols. For TCRbeta analysis, collaborator samples were shipped as frozen whole blood, as isolated PBMCs, or as DNA extracted from either sample type. From the cysteine up to the phenylalanine, the CDR3 has a length of 14 residues. Only CDR3 DNA remains: 42 bases, in frame from the first base. The germline V gene (reference sequence) yields SEHNR for CDR1 and FQNEAQ for CDR2. Germline trimming amounts to 4 bases on V and 3 bases on J, with 2 as the count of junction bases outside the gene matches. Broad study findings and their caveats: Clinical and demographic metadata were provided uncurated, with the amount varying by source and participant.

The V and J genes are TRBV7-9 and TRBJ2-5; 10 central nucleotides agree with TRBD1. This receptor was taken from a human donor in a cohort sampled during active COVID-19. Specimen: peripheral blood. CDR3 protein: CASSSTGGKETQYF. The DNA is TGTGCCAGCAGCTCGACAGGGGGCAAAGAGACCCAGTACTTC.